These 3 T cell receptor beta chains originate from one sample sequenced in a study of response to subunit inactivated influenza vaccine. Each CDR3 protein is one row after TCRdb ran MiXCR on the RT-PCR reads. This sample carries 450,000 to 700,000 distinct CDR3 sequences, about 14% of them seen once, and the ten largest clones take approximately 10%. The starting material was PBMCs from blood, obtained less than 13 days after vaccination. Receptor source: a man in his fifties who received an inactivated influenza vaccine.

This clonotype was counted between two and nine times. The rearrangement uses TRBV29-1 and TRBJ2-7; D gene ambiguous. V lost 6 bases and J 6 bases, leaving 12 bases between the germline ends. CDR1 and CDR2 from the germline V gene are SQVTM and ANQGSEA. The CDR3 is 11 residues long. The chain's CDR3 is CSVANVGEQYF. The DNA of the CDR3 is TGCAGCGTCGCGAACGTGGGCGAGCAGTACTTC.

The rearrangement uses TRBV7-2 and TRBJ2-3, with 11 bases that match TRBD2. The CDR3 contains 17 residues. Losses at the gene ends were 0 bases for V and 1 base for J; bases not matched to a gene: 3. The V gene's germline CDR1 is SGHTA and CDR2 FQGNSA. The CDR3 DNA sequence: TGTGCCAGCAGCTTAGCACTACTAGCGGGGGGCACAGATACGCAGTATTTT. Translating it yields CASSLALLAGGTDTQYF.

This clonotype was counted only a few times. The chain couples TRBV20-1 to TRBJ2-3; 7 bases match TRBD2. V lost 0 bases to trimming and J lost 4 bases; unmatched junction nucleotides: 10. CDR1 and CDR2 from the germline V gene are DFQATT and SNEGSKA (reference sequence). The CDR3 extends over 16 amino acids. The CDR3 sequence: CSARDLKLASSDTQYF. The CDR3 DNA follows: TGCAGTGCTAGAGATCTTAAACTAGCGAGCTCAGATACGCAGTATTTT.